A single sample gave rise to the 28 T cell receptor beta chains below, sequenced in a study of T cells expressing NK-cell markers. TCRdb re-analyzed the 5' RACE reads; it lists each CDR3 protein once, without DNA. The sample's table shows roughly 450,000 distinct CDR3 sequences. The sample consisted of blood T cells: a sorted CD56 or NKG2C T cell subset, CD4+ or CD8+ T cells, or bulk PBMC T cells (not recorded which). Receptor source: a woman aged 50 to 60 in good health.

This chain connects TRBV12-3 or TRBV12-4 to TRBJ2-7; TCRdb returns TRBD1, unconfirmable since there is no DNA. The CDR3 is 15 residues long. The CDR3: CASSFPLTGTYEQYF.

The rearrangement links TRBV2 to TRBJ2-5; the D gene TCRdb calls, TRBD1, cannot be checked with no DNA. Looked up from germline, CDR1 is SNHLY and CDR2 is FYNNEI. CDR3 length equals 16 residues. The CDR3 loop is CASSGRDRGPQETQYF.

This sequence joins TRBV6-4 and TRBJ2-1; the TCRdb call, TRBD2, lacks DNA for checking. This CDR3 has 18 residues. Germline V lookup: CDR1 MRHNA, CDR2 SNTAGT. The CDR3 sequence is CASSDSFSRVAGFTEQFF.

This chain links TRBV5-1 with TRBJ2-7; TCRdb gives TRBD1 as the D gene, but with no DNA this cannot be confirmed. Germline V lookup: CDR1 SGHRS, CDR2 YFSETQ. There are 14 residues in the CDR3. The CDR3 loop reads CASKEEGLSYEQYF.

CDR3 sequence: CTSSAPGGAYNEQFF. The chain is built from TRBV29-1 and TRBJ2-1; without DNA, the TCRdb call of TRBD1 cannot be checked. The CDR3 runs to 15 residues. Germline-derived CDR1 and CDR2 are SQVTM and ANQGSEA.

The chain combines TRBV5-5 with TRBJ2-1; TCRdb's D call of TRBD2 is untestable without DNA. Per the germline V gene, CDR1 is SGHKS and CDR2 is YYEKEE (reference sequence). The CDR3 is 16 amino acids. This chain's CDR3 is CASSLALAGGISEQFF.

This rearrangement joins TRBV6-1 to TRBJ1-4; TCRdb's assignment of TRBD1 cannot be checked, as there is no DNA. Germline V gene sequence: CDR1 MNHNS, CDR2 SASEGT. This CDR3 is built from 14 residues. CDR3 region: CASIRGPTNEKLFF.

This sequence joins TRBV10-3 and TRBJ1-3. The CDR3 spans 12 residues. Looked up from germline, CDR1 is ENHRY and CDR2 is SYGVKD. The CDR3 protein is CAISGGLNTIYF.

V and J are TRBV29-1 and TRBJ1-1. Looked up from germline, CDR1 is SQVTM and CDR2 is ANQGSEA. The CDR3 is 11 residues long. This CDR3 is CSVDSTTKAFF.

V gene TRBV29-1 combines with J gene TRBJ2-5; TCRdb selects TRBD1, and the lack of DNA leaves this call unchecked. Germline assignment: CDR1 SQVTM and CDR2 ANQGSEA. This CDR3 has 12 amino acids. CDR3 sequence: CSVSAVSETQYF. The full variable domain, in which reference TRBV29-1 and TRBJ2-5 provide the parts outside the CDR3, is SAVISQKPSRDICQRGTSLTIQCQVDSQVTMMFWYRQQPGQSLTLIATANQGSEATYESGFVIDKFPISRPNLTFSTLTVSNMSPEDSSIYLCSVSAVSETQYFGPGTRLLVL.

The chain couples TRBV5-1 to TRBJ1-1. The germline V gene has CDR1 SGHRS and CDR2 YFSETQ. This CDR3 is built from 14 residues. CDR3 residues: CASKWGPPNTEAFF.

The genes are TRBV18 and TRBJ2-5. CDR1 and CDR2 from the germline V gene are KGHSH and LQKENI. The CDR3 loop spans 14 amino acids. This chain's CDR3 is CASSQQTYQETQYF.

The chain is built from TRBV24-1 and TRBJ2-5; the D call from TCRdb, TRBD1, cannot be confirmed without DNA. The CDR3 extends over 15 amino acids. Germline loops: CDR1 KGHDR, CDR2 SFDVKD. The CDR3: CATSDSTGVQETQYF.

The rearrangement links TRBV27 to TRBJ2-7; TCRdb calls TRBD1, which cannot be checked without DNA. The germline V gene has CDR1 MNHEY and CDR2 SMNVEV (reference sequence). The CDR3 is 15 amino acids. The CDR3 sequence is CASSFVAGGRYEQYF.

The chain uses TRBV25-1 and TRBJ2-3. The CDR3 extends over 12 amino acids. Germline loops: CDR1 MGHDK, CDR2 SYGVNS. The CDR3 region is CASSESTPTQYF.

The rearrangement uses TRBV20-1 and TRBJ2-1; TCRdb names TRBD2, which stays unverified in the absence of DNA. Per germline, CDR1 DFQATT and CDR2 SNEGSKA (reference sequence). This CDR3 is 14 amino acids long. This CDR3 reads CSARRGGIINEQFF.

The chain carries TRBV3-1 and TRBJ1-6; TCRdb gives TRBD1 as the D gene, but with no DNA this cannot be confirmed. This CDR3 is 15 amino acids long. Germline CDR1 LGHDT, CDR2 YNNKEL (reference sequence). CDR3: CASSQLDRDGSPLHF. The full variable domain, completed using reference TRBV3-1 and TRBJ1-6, is DTAVSQTPKYLVTQMGNDKSIKCEQNLGHDTMYWYKQDSKKFLKIMFSYNNKELIINETVPNRFSPKSPDKAHLNLHINSLELGDSAVYFCASSQLDRDGSPLHFGNGTRLTVT.

This chain links TRBV5-1 with TRBJ2-2; TCRdb picks TRBD1, but there is no DNA to check that call. Germline assignment: CDR1 SGHRS and CDR2 YFSETQ. This CDR3 spans 14 amino acids. The CDR3 reads CASSQIDRTGELFF. The full variable domain, with the rest looked up from reference TRBV5-1 and TRBJ2-2, is KAGVTQTPRYLIKTRGQQVTLSCSPISGHRSVSWYQQTPGQGLQFLFEYFSETQRNKGNFPGRFSGRQFSNSRSEMNVSTLELGDSALYLCASSQIDRTGELFFGEGSRLTVL.

The chain is built from TRBV30 and TRBJ2-3; with no DNA, the TCRdb D assignment of TRBD1 cannot be verified. CDR1 is GTSNPN and CDR2 is SVGIG in the germline V gene (reference sequence). This CDR3 is 13 amino acids long. The CDR3 protein is CAWRGTGTDTQYF. The whole variable domain, filled in from reference TRBV30 and TRBJ2-3, reads SQTIHQWPATLVQPVGSPLSLECTVEGTSNPNLYWYRQAAGRGLQLLFYSVGIGQISSEVPQNLSASRPQDRQFILSSKKLLLSDSGFYLCAWRGTGTDTQYFGPGTRLTVL.

V is TRBV18 and J is TRBJ2-2. Looked up from germline, CDR1 is KGHSH and CDR2 is LQKENI. There are 15 residues in the CDR3. CDR3 residues: CASSPTPGNTGELFF.

The J gene is TRBJ2-1, the V gene TRBV21-1; the D gene TCRdb calls, TRBD2, cannot be checked with no DNA. TRBV21-1 is a pseudogene segment. The CDR3 has 14 amino acids. This chain's CDR3 is CASRTSGSKYEQFF.

The rearrangement uses TRBV27 and TRBJ2-5; TCRdb gives TRBD1 as the D gene, but with no DNA this cannot be confirmed. Per the germline V gene, CDR1 is MNHEY and CDR2 is SMNVEV (reference sequence). The CDR3 consists of 16 residues. The CDR3 loop is CASSPRTRGRQETQYF.

The chain links TRBV29-1 to TRBJ2-1; TCRdb picks TRBD2, but there is no DNA to check that call. The CDR3 consists of 14 residues. CDR1 and CDR2 from the germline V gene are SQVTM and ANQGSEA. CDR3 in amino acids: CSVVRVSGTGEQFF.

V gene TRBV9 combines with J gene TRBJ2-5; TCRdb picks TRBD1, but there is no DNA to check that call. The CDR3 has 16 amino acids. Per the germline V gene, CDR1 is SGDLS and CDR2 is YYNGEE. The CDR3 reads CASSAPRSGTWETQYF.

The V gene is TRBV19, the J gene TRBJ1-3; the TCRdb call, TRBD1, lacks DNA for checking. The CDR3 runs 16 residues. Germline V CDR1 and CDR2: LNHDA, SQIVND (reference sequence). This CDR3 reads CASSIRGTAIGNTIYF.

CDR3 residues: CASSFPGRIRSGANVLTF. V is TRBV12-3 or TRBV12-4 and J is TRBJ2-6; absent DNA, TCRdb's TRBD1 call cannot be checked. This CDR3 spans 18 amino acids.

The chain couples TRBV24-1 to TRBJ1-5. The CDR3 extends over 14 amino acids. Germline CDR1 KGHDR, CDR2 SFDVKD. CDR3 region: CATSANQGNQPQHF.

The genes are TRBV5-1 and TRBJ2-7. CDR3 length: 13 amino acids. In germline, CDR1 is SGHRS, CDR2 YFSETQ. The CDR3 here is CASCYIVGYEQYF.